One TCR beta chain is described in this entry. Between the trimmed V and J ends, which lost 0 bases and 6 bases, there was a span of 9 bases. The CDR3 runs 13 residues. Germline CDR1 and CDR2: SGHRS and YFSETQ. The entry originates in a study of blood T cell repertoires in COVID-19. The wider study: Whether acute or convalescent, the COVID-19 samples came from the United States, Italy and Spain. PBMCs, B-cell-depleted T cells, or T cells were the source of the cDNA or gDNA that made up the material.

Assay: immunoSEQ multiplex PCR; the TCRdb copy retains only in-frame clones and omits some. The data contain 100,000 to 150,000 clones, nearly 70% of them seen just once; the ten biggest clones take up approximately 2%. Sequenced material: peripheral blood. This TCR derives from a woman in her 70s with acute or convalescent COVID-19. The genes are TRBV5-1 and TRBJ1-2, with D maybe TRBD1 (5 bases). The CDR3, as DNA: TGCGCCAGCAGCTTGGTAGGGGTTGATGGCTACACCTTC. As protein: CASSLVGVDGYTF.